This T cell receptor (beta chain) is from a study of vaccination and CD4 T cells after COVID-19. Treatment noted: approximately 9-day PBMC culture with coronavirus spike peptide pools or control peptides (ViraFEST assay). Concerning this clonotype itself: Its antigen remains unidentified.

An Oncomine TCR Beta short-read assay was used to sequence the DNA from cultured CD4+ T cells. Using its own MiXCR run on the PCR reads, TCRdb lists one record per CDR3 protein. The sample has some 16,000 distinct CDR3 sequences, 45% to 55% seen once. This clonotype originated in a human donor who had recovered from COVID-19. This material consisted of CD4+ T cells from blood, cultured in vitro, taken before SARS-CoV-2 vaccination.

The CDR3: CASSSGTSLPYTEAFF. The CDR3 region has the DNA TGCGCCAGCAGCTCCGGGACGTCATTACCATACACTGAAGCTTTCTTT. The V gene is TRBV5-1, the J gene TRBJ1-1, with D tentatively TRBD1 (5 bases). The V gene lost 3 bases and the J gene lost 3 bases, with 18 bases spanning the gap. Germline CDR1 is SGHRS and CDR2 is YFSETQ. The CDR3 runs to 16 residues. Full variable domain (remainder filled in from reference TRBV5-1 and TRBJ1-1): KAGVTQTPRYLIKTRGQQVTLSCSPISGHRSVSWYQQTPGQGLQFLFEYFSETQRNKGNFPGRFSGRQFSNSRSEMNVSTLELGDSALYLCASSSGTSLPYTEAFFGQGTRLTVV.